This T cell receptor (beta chain) was sequenced in a study of blood T cell repertoires in COVID-19 (dated by TCRdb to the early 2020s). In terms of the full investigation: Samples from collaborators originated in the United States, Italy and Spain and spanned both the acute and convalescent phases of COVID-19. The material from the prospective study consisted of cDNA or gDNA derived from T cells, B-cell-depleted T cells, or PBMCs. The dataset comprised deeply sampled blood TCRbeta repertoires from subjects exposed to, actively infected with, or recovered from COVID-19. The repertoires were made available in a free public database intended to serve as a resource for research on the immune response to SARS-CoV-2. The samples were drawn from two sources: the first 160 participants of the ongoing ImmuneRACE study, and fewer than 1,500 subjects contributed by 6 global collaborators. Nearly every sample came with metadata listing a de-identified subject ID, COVID-19 status, age in years and sex. Where available, HLA class I and class II types were taken from metadata supplied by the sample provider and were not determined by assay-based typing.

To note about this clone: Its antigen remains unidentified. No base quality information exists; no much larger clone differs at one position.

The immunoSEQ Assay, a bias-controlled multiplex PCR, was used to amplify TCRbeta CDR3 regions from genomic DNA. Under the source paper's analysis protocol: The number of nucleated cells in each sample was estimated by amplification of reference gene primers within the assay. To quantify the absolute abundance of each unique TCRbeta CDR3 rearrangement, sequence reads were collapsed and filtered. Productive Simpson clonality was computed per sample as the square root of Simpson's diversity index over productive rearrangements. TCRdb re-hosts the immuneACCESS table, in-frame sequences only. Its copies lack some clones; in the studies checked, an unresolved V gene accounts for under half of them, and the cause for the rest is not known. That table furnishes V, J and clone size, whereas the DNA furnished D and trimming. For this sample the table gives roughly 230,000 clones, of which 75% to 85% were detected only once. The top ten clones comprise 5.5% of the sample.

Each collaborating institution followed its own protocols to collect whole blood in K2EDTA tubes. Collaborator samples were shipped for TCRbeta analysis as frozen whole blood, isolated PBMCs, or DNA extracted from either sample type. Study-wide findings and limitations: How much clinical and demographic metadata was included differed by source and by participant, and the metadata was provided uncurated.

V is trimmed back by 4 bases and J by 5 bases, and the junction contains 13 bases that no gene match accounts for. The CDR3 contains 17 residues, cysteine and phenylalanine counted. Kept here is only the CDR3 DNA, which spans 51 bases and is read in frame from base 1. CDR1 and CDR2 (LGHDT, YNNKEL) derive from the germline V gene (reference sequence). The chain is made from TRBV3-1 (or the pseudogene TRBV3-2) and TRBJ2-5, with 10 central nucleotides matching TRBD2. The sample taken for sequencing was peripheral blood. The clonotype was recovered from a human donor in a cohort sampled during active COVID-19. The DNA is as follows: TGTGCCAGCAGCCGCCGACTAACTAGCGGGAATAGGGAGACCCAGTACTTC. Translation gives CASSRRLTSGNRETQYF.